This T cell receptor (beta chain) was retrieved from a study of PD-L1 blockade in urothelial cancer. Sequenced by immunoSEQ multiplex PCR; TCRdb stores in-frame clones only, minus some. The profile covers around 56,000 clones, with approximately 86% appearing a single time and 2.5% to 3.5% taken by the ten largest. The CDR3 consists of 13 residues. V lost 3 bases and J lost 1, with 4 bases in between. The germline V gene encodes CDR1 SGHTA and CDR2 FQGNSA. The V gene is TRBV7-2, the J gene TRBJ1-5, with D unresolved. The sequences come from PBMCs, collected around atezolizumab (anti-PD-L1) treatment. The TCR comes from a man over 45 with urothelial cancer. The CDR3 here is CASSFQSNQPQHF. The CDR3 DNA sequence: TGTGCCAGCAGCTTCCAGAGCAATCAGCCCCAGCATTTT.